This T cell receptor beta chain was profiled in a study of human T cells and chemical hapten exposure (dated by TCRdb to the early 2020s). With respect to the entire study: For sensitization, 2% DPC in acetone was applied to a 2 cm by 2 cm area of upper inner arm skin. Libraries were pooled for sequencing, and per-sample TCR yields varied mainly because of small differences in library volumes within the pool. Blood was sampled from patients pre-sensitization (week 0) and at 2, 6 and about 24 weeks after DPC sensitization. Patch testing was done on the upper back using Finn chambers containing 0.01% DPC, and results were scored after 6 days according to International Contact Dermatitis Research Group standards. Throughout the roughly 23-week study period, patients were also given weekly therapeutic DPC doses on the scalp. The mostly female patient cohort included alopecia areata with under or over 50% scalp involvement, alopecia totalis and alopecia universalis. Peripheral blood TCR repertoire changes were tracked in vivo in alopecia patients during primary and secondary sensitization to the hapten diphenylcyclopropenone (DPC). Blood for TCR sequencing was provided by twenty-nine alopecia patients at one to four time points (pre-sensitization, 2, 6 and 24 weeks).

The full study reports these points: Repeated subsampling changed both the strength of the expansion versus patch-test correlation and the threshold at which that correlation became significant. Because every patient had alopecia, a presumed autoimmune disease, the patients' immune response might differ from that of healthy individuals. Expanded TCRs formed significantly more large CDR3 similarity clusters than pre-sensitization or healthy control sets, consistent with antigen-driven responses. A positive correlation was found between the number of PT1 expanded TCRs and patch test score, with significance reached at thresholds 8, 16 and 32 but not 4. The number of TCRs above 1 in 1000 frequency did not change with DPC sensitization; there was no evidence of global repertoire structure alterations.

The method was RACE. TCRdb lists the instrument as NextSeq 500. During library preparation, unique molecular identifiers were attached to individual cDNA molecules so that TCRs could be counted quantitatively and reproducibly. Both TCR alpha and TCR beta chains were sequenced from each blood RNA sample. In the paper's pipeline: The median number of TCRs per sample was some 100,000, ranging from roughly 23,224 to 690,600. V, J and CDR3 annotation of the TCR reads was carried out using the Decombinator software suite. To make PS versus PT1 abundance plots, every sample was subsampled to the same number of TCRs (28,000). TCRs were defined as expanded if absent before sensitization and observed at least eight times at the 2-week time point. Clones were called with MiXCR by TCRdb after fastp trimmed the public reads at Q25, and only in-frame beta chains were retained. Rows with one shared CDR3 protein collapse into an entry with the most common genes and DNA. TCRdb's processing, not the authors', yielded these V and J calls. This sample holds just over 70,000 distinct CDR3 sequences; 11% were observed only once. 1.4% of the sample is taken by the ten largest.

The time point label for this specimen denotes: patch test 3, about 24 weeks after DPC sensitization. According to the study, the label for this sample's treatment or condition signals: therapeutic diphenylcyclopropenone sensitization with weekly scalp DPC. At each patch-test visit, blood was drawn before the patch test was applied. Patients were considered eligible if aged 18 to 70, diagnosed with alopecia and deemed suitable for DPC therapy, and patients were excluded if pregnant. Total RNA was isolated from unfractionated whole blood collected in Tempus Blood RNA tubes. V and J lose 1 base and 6 bases, and a span of 15 bases separates them. Reading from cysteine to phenylalanine, the CDR3 counts 15 amino acids. CDR3 DNA is the only sequence kept; it has 45 bases, read in frame from the first base. Reading the germline V gene (reference sequence) gives CDR1 SEHNR and CDR2 FQNEAQ. This clonotype was found many times. There is no known antigen for this receptor. There are no base qualities to consult, and no much larger clone falls within one base.

This receptor chain uses TRBV7-9 and TRBJ1-1; perhaps TRBD1 is the D gene, with 6 bases matching. The source of this sequence is a woman in her 50s with alopecia areata. Some clones in this sample may be carry-over from other donors' samples. The sample here was whole blood, taken in connection with sensitization to the hapten diphenylcyclopropenone (DPC). The DNA reads TGTGCCAGCAGCTTAGAGCAGGGGAGGGACCCTGAAGCTTTCTTT. This gives the protein CASSLEQGRDPEAFF.